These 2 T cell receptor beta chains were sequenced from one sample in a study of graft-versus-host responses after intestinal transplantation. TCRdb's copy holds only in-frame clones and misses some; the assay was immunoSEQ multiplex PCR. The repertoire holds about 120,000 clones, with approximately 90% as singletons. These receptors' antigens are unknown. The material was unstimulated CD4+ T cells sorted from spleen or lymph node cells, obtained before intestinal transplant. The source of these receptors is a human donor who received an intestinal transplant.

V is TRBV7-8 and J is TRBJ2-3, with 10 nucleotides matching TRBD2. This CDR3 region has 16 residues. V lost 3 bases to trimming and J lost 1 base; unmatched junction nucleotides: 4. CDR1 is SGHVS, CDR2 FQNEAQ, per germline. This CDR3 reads CASSFWTSGRTDTQYF. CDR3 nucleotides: TGTGCCAGCAGCTTCTGGACTAGCGGACGCACAGATACGCAGTATTTT. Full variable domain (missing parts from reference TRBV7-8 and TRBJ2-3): GAGVSQSPRYKVAKRGQDVALRCDPISGHVSLFWYQQALGQGPEFLTYFQNEAQLDKSGLPSDRFFAERPEGSVSTLKIQRTQQEDSAVYLCASSFWTSGRTDTQYFGPGTRLTVL.

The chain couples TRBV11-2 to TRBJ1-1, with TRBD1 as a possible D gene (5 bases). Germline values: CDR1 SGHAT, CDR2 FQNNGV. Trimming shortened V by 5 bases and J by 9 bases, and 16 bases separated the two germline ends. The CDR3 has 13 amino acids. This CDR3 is CASSPWGRGKAFF. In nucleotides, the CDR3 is TGTGCCAGCAGCCCCTGGGGGAGGGGAAAAGCTTTCTTT.